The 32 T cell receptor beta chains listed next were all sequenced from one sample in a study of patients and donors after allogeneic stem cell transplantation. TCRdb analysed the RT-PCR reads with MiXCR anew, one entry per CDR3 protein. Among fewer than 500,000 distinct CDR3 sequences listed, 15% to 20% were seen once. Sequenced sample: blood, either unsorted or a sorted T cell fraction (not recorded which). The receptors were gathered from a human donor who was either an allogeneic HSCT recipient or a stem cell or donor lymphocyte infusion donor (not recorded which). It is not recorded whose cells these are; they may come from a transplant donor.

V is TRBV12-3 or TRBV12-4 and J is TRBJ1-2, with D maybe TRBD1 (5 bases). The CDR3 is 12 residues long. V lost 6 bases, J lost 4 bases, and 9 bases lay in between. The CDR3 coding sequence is TGTGCCAGCAGACACGACAGCTATGGCTACACCTTC. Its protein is CASRHDSYGYTF.

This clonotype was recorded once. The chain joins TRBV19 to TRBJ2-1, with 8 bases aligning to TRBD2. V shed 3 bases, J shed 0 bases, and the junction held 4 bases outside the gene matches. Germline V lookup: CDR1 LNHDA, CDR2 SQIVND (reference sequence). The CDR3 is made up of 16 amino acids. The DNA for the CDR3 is TGTGCCAGTAGTATTGTAGCGGGGAACTCCTACAATGAGCAGTTCTTC. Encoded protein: CASSIVAGNSYNEQFF.

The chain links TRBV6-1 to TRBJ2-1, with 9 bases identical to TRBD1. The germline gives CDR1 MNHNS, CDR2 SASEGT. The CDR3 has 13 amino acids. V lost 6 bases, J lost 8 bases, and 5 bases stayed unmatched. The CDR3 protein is CASSRGQGHEQFF. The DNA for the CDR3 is TGTGCCAGCAGCCGCGGACAGGGGCATGAGCAGTTCTTC.

The CDR3 protein is CASSYRSASTDTQYF. CDR3 DNA sequence: TGTGCCAGCAGTTACCGAAGTGCTAGCACAGATACGCAGTATTTT. V gene TRBV6-5 combines with J gene TRBJ2-3; no definite D call. The length of the CDR3 is 15 residues. The V gene's germline CDR1 is MNHEY and CDR2 SVGAGI. Trimming pared 2 bases from V and 0 bases from J, leaving 9 bases between.

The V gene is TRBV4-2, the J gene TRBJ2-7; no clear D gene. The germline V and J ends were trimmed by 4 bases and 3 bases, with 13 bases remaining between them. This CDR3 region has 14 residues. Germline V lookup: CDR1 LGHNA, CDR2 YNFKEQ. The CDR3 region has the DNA TGTGCCAGCAGCCGGCCGGGTCAAATCTACGAGCAGTACTTC. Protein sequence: CASSRPGQIYEQYF.

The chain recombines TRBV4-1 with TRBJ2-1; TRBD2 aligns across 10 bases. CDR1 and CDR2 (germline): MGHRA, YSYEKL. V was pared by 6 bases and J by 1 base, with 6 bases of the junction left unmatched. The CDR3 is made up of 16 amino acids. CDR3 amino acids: CASSPSGGVSYNEQFF. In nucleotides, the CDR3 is TGCGCCAGCAGTCCCAGCGGGGGGGTATCCTACAATGAGCAGTTCTTC.

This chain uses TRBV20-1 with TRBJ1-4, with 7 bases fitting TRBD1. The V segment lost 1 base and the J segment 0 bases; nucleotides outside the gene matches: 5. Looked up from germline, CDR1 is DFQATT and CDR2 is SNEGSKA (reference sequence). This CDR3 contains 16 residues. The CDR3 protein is CSARVPQGATNEKLFF. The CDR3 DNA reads TGCAGTGCTAGAGTACCCCAGGGGGCAACTAATGAAAAACTGTTTTTT.

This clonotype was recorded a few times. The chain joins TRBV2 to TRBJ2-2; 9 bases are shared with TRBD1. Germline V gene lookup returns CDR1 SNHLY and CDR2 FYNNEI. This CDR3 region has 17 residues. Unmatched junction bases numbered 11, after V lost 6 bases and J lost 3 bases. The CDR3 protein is CASSDGQGLTYTGELFF. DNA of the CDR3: TGTGCCAGCAGCGATGGACAGGGGTTAACCTACACCGGGGAGCTGTTTTTT.

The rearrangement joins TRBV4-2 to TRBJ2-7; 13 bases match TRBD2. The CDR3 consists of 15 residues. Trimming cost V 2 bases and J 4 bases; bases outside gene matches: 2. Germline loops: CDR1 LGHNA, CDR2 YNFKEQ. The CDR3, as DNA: TGTGCCAGCAGCCAATGGGGACTAGCGGGGTACGAGCAGTACTTC. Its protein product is CASSQWGLAGYEQYF.

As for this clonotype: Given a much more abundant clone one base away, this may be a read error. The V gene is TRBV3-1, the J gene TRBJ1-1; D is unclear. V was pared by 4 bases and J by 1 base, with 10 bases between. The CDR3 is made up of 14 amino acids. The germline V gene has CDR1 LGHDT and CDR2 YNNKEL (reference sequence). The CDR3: CASSPRRGNTEAFF. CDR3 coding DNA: TGTGCCAGCAGCCCCCGGCGGGGGAACACTGAAGCTTTCTTT. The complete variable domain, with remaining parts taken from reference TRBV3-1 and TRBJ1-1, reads DTAVSQTPKYLVTQMGNDKSIKCEQNLGHDTMYWYKQDSKKFLKIMFSYNNKELIINETVPNRFSPKSPDKAHLNLHINSLELGDSAVYFCASSPRRGNTEAFFGQGTRLTVV.

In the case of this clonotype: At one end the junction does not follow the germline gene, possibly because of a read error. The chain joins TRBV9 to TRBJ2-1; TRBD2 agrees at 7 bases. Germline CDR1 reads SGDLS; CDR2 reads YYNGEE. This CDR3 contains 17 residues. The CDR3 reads CASSASGNPRSYNEQFF. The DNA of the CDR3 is TGCGCCAGCAGCGCAAGCGGGAACCCACGCTCCTACAATGAGCAGTTCTTC.

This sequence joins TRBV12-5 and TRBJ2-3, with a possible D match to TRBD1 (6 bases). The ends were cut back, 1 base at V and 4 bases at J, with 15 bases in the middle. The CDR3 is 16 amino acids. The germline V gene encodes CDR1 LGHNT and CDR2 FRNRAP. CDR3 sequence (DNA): TGTGCTAGTGGTTTGGACATCCTCCAGGGGCCAGATACGCAGTATTTT. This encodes CASGLDILQGPDTQYF.

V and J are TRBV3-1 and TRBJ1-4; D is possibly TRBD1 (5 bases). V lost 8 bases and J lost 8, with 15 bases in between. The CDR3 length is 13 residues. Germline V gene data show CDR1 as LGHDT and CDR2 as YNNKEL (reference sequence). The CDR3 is CASQDLGEEKLFF. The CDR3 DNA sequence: TGTGCCAGCCAAGATTTAGGGGAGGAAAAACTGTTTTTT.

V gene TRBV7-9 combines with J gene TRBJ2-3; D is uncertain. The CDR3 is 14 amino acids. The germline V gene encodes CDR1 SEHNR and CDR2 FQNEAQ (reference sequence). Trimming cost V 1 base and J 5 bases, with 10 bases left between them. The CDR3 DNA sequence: TGTGCCAGCAGCTTAGGGGCAGGTGAAGATACGCAGTATTTT. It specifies CASSLGAGEDTQYF.

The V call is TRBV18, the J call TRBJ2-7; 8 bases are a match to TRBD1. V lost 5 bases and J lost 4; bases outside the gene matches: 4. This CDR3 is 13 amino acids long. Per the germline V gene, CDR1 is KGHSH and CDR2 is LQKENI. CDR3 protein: CASSSRGQYEQYF. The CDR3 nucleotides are TGTGCCAGCTCATCCAGGGGGCAATACGAGCAGTACTTC.

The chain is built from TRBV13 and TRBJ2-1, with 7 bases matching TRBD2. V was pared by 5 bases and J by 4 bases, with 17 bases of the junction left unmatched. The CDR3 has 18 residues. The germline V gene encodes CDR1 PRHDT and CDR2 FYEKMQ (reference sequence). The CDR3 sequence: CASSPGDYSQPSYNEQFF. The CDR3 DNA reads TGTGCCAGCAGCCCCGGGGACTACTCTCAACCTTCATACAATGAGCAGTTCTTC.

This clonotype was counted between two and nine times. CDR3 loop: CASSYLVQGATYEQYF. The CDR3 nucleotides read TGTGCCAGCAGTTACCTGGTACAGGGGGCGACCTACGAGCAGTACTTC. V gene TRBV6-5 combines with J gene TRBJ2-7; 9 bases match TRBD1. The V and J ends lost 2 bases and 2 bases, in that order; junction bases with no gene match: 7. The germline CDR1 and CDR2 sequences are MNHEY and SVGAGI. The CDR3 is made up of 16 amino acids.

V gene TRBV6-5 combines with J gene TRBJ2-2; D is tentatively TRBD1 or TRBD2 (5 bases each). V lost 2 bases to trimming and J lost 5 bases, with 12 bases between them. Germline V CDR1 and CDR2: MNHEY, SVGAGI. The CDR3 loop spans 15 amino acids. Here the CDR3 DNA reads TGTGCCAGCAGTTACAGGGACGGGCGGACCGGGGAGCTGTTTTTT. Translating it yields CASSYRDGRTGELFF.

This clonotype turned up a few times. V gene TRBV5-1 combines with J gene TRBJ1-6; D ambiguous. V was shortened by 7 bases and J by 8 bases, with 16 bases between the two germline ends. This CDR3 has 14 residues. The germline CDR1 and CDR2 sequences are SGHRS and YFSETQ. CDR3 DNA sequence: TGCGCCAGCTGCTCCGGGTCCTGGGATTCACCCCTCCACTTT. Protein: CASCSGSWDSPLHF.

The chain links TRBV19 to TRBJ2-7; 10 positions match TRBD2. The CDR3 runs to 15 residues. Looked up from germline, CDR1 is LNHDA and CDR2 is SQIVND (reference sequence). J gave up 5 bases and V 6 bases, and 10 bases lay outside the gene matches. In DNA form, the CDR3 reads TGTGCCAGTAGAACCGGGACTAGCGACCTCCACGAGCAGTACTTC. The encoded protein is CASRTGTSDLHEQYF. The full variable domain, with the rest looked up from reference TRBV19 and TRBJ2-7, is DGGITQSPKYLFRKEGQNVTLSCEQNLNHDAMYWYRQDPGQGLRLIYYSQIVNDFQKGDIAEGYSVSREKKESFPLTVTSAQKNPTAFYLCASRTGTSDLHEQYFGPGTRLTVT.

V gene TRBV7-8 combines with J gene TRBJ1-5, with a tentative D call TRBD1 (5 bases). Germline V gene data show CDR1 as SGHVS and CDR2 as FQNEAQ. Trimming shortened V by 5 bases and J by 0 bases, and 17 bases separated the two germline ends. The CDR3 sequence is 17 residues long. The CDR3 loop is CASSPDPGGLSNQPQHF. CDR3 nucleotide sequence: TGTGCCAGCAGCCCAGATCCGGGGGGACTTAGCAATCAGCCCCAGCATTTT.

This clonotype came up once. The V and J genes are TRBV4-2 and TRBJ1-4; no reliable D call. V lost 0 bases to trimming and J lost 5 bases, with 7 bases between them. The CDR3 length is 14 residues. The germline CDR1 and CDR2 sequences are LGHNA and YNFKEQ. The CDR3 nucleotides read TGTGCCAGCAGCCAAGACCCCCTGAATGAAAAACTGTTTTTT. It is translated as CASSQDPLNEKLFF.

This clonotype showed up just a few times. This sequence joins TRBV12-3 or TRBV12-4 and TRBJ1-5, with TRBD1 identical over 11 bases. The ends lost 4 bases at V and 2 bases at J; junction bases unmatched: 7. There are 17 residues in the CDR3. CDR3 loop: CASSSGTGGVGNQPQHF. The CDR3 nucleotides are TGTGCCAGCAGTTCCGGGACAGGGGGTGTGGGCAATCAGCCCCAGCATTTT.

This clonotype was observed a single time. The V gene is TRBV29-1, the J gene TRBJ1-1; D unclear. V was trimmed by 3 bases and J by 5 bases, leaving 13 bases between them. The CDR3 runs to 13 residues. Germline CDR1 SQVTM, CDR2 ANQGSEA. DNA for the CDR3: TGCAGCGTTGATAGGGCGATCGGAACTGAAGCTTTCTTT. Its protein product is CSVDRAIGTEAFF.

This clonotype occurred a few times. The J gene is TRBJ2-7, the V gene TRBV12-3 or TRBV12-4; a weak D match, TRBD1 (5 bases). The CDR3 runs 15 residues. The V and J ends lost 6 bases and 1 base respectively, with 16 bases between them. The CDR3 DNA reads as TGTGCCAGCAGCCCGACGGGTGGGGCTTCCTACGAGCAGTACTTC. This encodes CASSPTGGASYEQYF.

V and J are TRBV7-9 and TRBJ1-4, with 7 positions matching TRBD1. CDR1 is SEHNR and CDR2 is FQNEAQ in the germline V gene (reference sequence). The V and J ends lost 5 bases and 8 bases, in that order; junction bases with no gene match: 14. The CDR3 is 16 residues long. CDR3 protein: CASSTRRDSKGEKLFF. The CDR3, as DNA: TGTGCCAGCAGCACCCGCAGGGACAGCAAGGGGGAAAAACTGTTTTTT.

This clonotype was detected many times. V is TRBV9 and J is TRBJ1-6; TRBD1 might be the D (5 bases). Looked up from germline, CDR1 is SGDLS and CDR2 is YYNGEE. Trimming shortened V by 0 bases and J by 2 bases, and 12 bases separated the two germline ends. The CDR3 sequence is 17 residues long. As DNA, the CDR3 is TGTGCCAGCAGCGTAGGGGTGTTAGGGGCCTATAATTCACCCCTCCACTTT. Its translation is CASSVGVLGAYNSPLHF. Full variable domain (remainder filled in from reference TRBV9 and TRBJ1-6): DSGVTQTPKHLITATGQRVTLRCSPRSGDLSVYWYQQSLDQGLQFLIQYYNGEERAKGNILERFSAQQFPDLHSELNLSSLELGDSALYFCASSVGVLGAYNSPLHFGNGTRLTVT.

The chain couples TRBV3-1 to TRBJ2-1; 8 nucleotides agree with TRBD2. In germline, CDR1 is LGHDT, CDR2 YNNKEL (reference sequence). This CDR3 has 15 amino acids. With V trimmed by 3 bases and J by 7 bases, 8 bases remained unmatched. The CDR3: CASSQNSGKGNEQFF. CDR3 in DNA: TGTGCCAGCAGCCAGAATAGCGGGAAAGGTAATGAGCAGTTCTTC.

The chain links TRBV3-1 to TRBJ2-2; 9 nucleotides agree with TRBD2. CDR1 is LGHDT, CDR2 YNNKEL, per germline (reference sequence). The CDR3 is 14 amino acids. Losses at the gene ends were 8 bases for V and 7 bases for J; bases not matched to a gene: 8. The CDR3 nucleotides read TGTGCCAGCTGTTATAGCGGGAGTCACGGGGAGCTGTTTTTT. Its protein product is CASCYSGSHGELFF.

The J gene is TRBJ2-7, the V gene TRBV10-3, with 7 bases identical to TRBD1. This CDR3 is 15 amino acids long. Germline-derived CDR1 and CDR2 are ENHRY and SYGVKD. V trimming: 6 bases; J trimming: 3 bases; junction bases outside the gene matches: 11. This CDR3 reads CAIRGTEGLLYEQYF. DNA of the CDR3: TGTGCCATCAGGGGGACAGAGGGATTACTCTACGAGCAGTACTTC.

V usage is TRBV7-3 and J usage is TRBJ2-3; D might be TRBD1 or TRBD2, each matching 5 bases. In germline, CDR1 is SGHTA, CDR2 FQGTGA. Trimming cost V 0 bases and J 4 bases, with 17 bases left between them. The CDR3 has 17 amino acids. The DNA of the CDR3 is TGTGCCAGCAGCTTAACTGGTGGGGGTGGAGTCGCAGATACGCAGTATTTT. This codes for CASSLTGGGGVADTQYF.

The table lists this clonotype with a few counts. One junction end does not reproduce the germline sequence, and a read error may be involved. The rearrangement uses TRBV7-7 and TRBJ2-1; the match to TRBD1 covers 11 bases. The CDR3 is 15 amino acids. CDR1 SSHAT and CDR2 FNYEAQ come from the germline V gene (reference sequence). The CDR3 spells CASSLDRGQTSEQFF. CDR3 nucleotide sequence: TGTGCTAGCAGTTTGGACAGGGGGCAGACCAGTGAGCAGTTCTTC.